Sequencing of this TCR beta chain was carried out in a study of blood T cell repertoires in COVID-19. Study background: Acute-phase and convalescent COVID-19 samples originated in the United States, Italy and Spain. Sample material is recorded as cDNA or gDNA derived from T cells, B-cell-depleted T cells, or PBMCs.

Authors' data handling: How many nucleated cells were present was estimated from reference gene primer amplification. Method: immunoSEQ multiplex PCR; TCRdb's copy keeps in-frame clones and lacks some. That table supplies the V and J calls and clone size; D and trimming were determined from the DNA. The sample includes roughly 50,000 clones, roughly 83% of them seen just once. Germline V gene lookup returns CDR1 ENHRY and CDR2 SYGVKD. This CDR3 spans 13 amino acids. V was pared by 8 bases and J by 4 bases, with 14 bases between. The rearrangement links TRBV10-3 to TRBJ1-2; a weak D match, TRBD1 (6 bases). Sequenced material: peripheral blood. The receptor was derived from a human donor in a cohort sampled during active COVID-19. CDR3 protein: CAIYQEGGYGYTF. DNA of the CDR3: TGTGCCATCTACCAGGAAGGGGGCTATGGCTACACCTTC.